The 11 T cell receptor beta chains given below trace back to one sample, sequenced in a study of blood T cells in healthy people across ages (dated by TCRdb to about 2015). Library preparation was by 5' RACE. The sequencing machine was an Illumina HiSeq 2500. A second PCR of roughly 7 to 11 cycles was performed with a sample-barcoded 5' primer and a J-beta primer mix. TCRdb took the public reads, trimmed them with fastp at Q25, ran MiXCR for clone calling and kept in-frame beta chains. Identical CDR3 proteins give one entry, which carries the most common genes and DNA. Across this sample there are 700,000 to 800,000 distinct CDR3 sequences, with roughly two fifths seen only once. The ten biggest clones cover more than 20% of the sample. Sample: blood. The receptors here all came from a woman aged 55-70 years in good health.

This clonotype was detected many times. V is TRBV3-1 and J is TRBJ2-5, with D unclear. Germline assignment: CDR1 LGHDT and CDR2 YNNKEL (reference sequence). V gave up 7 bases and J gave up 5 bases, with 8 bases separating them. The CDR3 covers 11 residues. This CDR3 is CASTLRETQYF. The CDR3 coding sequence is TGTGCCAGCACGTTACGTGAGACCCAGTACTTC.

This clonotype has just a few counts. The chain is built from TRBV27 and TRBJ2-5, with D maybe TRBD2 (6 bases). Trimming pared 5 bases from V and 5 bases from J, leaving 18 bases between. Germline loops: CDR1 MNHEY, CDR2 SMNVEV (reference sequence). The CDR3 runs to 15 residues. In DNA form, the CDR3 reads TGTGCCAGCAGTATTCTTGGGACTCTCCGGGAGACCCAGTACTTC. It is translated as CASSILGTLRETQYF.

This clonotype has just a few counts. A much larger clonotype is one base distant, so this may be a read error. This chain links TRBV4-1 with TRBJ2-1; D uncertain. Trimming stripped 1 base from V and 13 bases from J, with 17 bases between. This CDR3 contains 14 residues. CDR1 and CDR2 from the germline V gene are MGHRA and YSYEKL. As DNA, the CDR3 is TGCGCCAGCAGCCAAGTGGGCAAGCAAGAGACCCAGTTCTTC. Residues: CASSQVGKQETQFF.

The chain couples TRBV6-1 to TRBJ1-4; possibly TRBD1 for D (5 bases). Germline CDR1 is MNHNS and CDR2 is SASEGT. V gave up 6 bases and J gave up 3 bases, with 11 bases separating them. This CDR3 has 14 residues. CDR3 DNA sequence: TGTGCCAGCAGAAAGGACACGGCTAATGAAAAACTGTTTTTT. Residues: CASRKDTANEKLFF.

Concerning this clonotype itself: A read error is possible here, since a much larger clone lies one base away. The J gene is TRBJ2-7, the V gene TRBV27; D is ambiguous. The CDR3 runs to 11 residues. The V gene lost 3 bases and the J gene lost 3 bases, with 3 bases spanning the gap. Germline loops: CDR1 MNHEY, CDR2 SMNVEV (reference sequence). DNA for the CDR3: TGTGCCAGCAGTTTCAACTACGAGCAGTACTTC. Its translation: CASSFNYEQYF.

V usage is TRBV10-3 and J usage is TRBJ2-7; 8 nucleotides agree with TRBD1. The CDR3 is 14 residues long. Germline lookup yields CDR1 ENHRY and CDR2 SYGVKD. V was clipped by 11 bases and J by 3 bases; unmatched bases: 12. The CDR3 loop is CASGEDRVHYEQYF. The CDR3 coding sequence is TGTGCCTCAGGAGAGGACAGGGTACACTACGAGCAGTACTTC.

This clonotype has just a few counts. The V call is TRBV27, the J call TRBJ1-6; the match to TRBD1 covers 7 bases. The CDR3 has 20 amino acids. V was pared by 3 bases and J by 0 bases, with 14 bases of the junction left unmatched. The germline V gene has CDR1 MNHEY and CDR2 SMNVEV (reference sequence). CDR3 loop: CASSLGRGLAASSYNSPLHF. In DNA, the CDR3 is TGTGCCAGCAGTTTGGGAAGGGGGCTCGCCGCTAGCTCCTATAATTCACCCCTCCACTTT.

This clonotype was found once. A single base separates this from a much larger clone, so it may be a read error. The rearrangement uses TRBV12-3 or TRBV12-4 and TRBJ2-5; D possibly corresponds to TRBD2 (5 bases). The V and J ends lost 2 bases and 3 bases respectively, with 13 bases between them. This CDR3 is 15 amino acids long. The CDR3 protein is CASSLNGPAEETQYF. CDR3 nucleotides: TGTGCCAGCAGTTTAAATGGGCCAGCGGAAGAGACCCAGTACTTC.

The chain has TRBV2 and TRBJ1-5, with 8 bases fitting TRBD1. Trimming at V came to 5 bases and at J to 6 bases, leaving 9 bases not matched to a gene. The germline V gene has CDR1 SNHLY and CDR2 FYNNEI. The CDR3 runs to 15 residues. The CDR3 here is CASSWDRREFQPQHF. For the CDR3, the DNA is TGTGCCAGCAGTTGGGACAGGAGGGAATTTCAGCCCCAGCATTTT.

This chain links TRBV20-1 with TRBJ2-1; TRBD2 might be the D (7 bases). V shed 3 bases and J shed 8 bases, with 11 bases lying between them. CDR1 is DFQATT and CDR2 is SNEGSKA in the germline V gene (reference sequence). This CDR3 spans 12 amino acids. The CDR3 coding sequence is TGCAGTGCTAGGGGGGGGCTCCATGAGCAGTTCTTC. It yields the protein CSARGGLHEQFF.

The chain uses TRBV20-1 and TRBJ2-7; D unresolved. V dropped 1 base and J dropped 1 base, with 8 bases sitting between them. This CDR3 has 13 residues. Germline CDR1 and CDR2: DFQATT and SNEGSKA (reference sequence). CDR3 loop: CSARGDDSYEQYF. DNA of the CDR3: TGCAGTGCTAGAGGGGATGATTCCTACGAGCAGTACTTC.